Listed here are 30 T cell receptor beta chains from one sample, sequenced in a study of blood T cell repertoires in COVID-19. Using immunoSEQ multiplex PCR, the repertoire was profiled, and TCRdb retains in-frame clones only, with some absent. The sample lists fewer than 200,000 clones; around 80% were seen once. The source material was peripheral blood. The receptor source for this set is a woman in her sixties or seventies with COVID-19, enrolled during active disease.

The chain uses TRBV2 and TRBJ1-1, with D hard to call. This CDR3 is built from 13 residues. Germline assignment: CDR1 SNHLY and CDR2 FYNNEI. V shed 8 bases and J shed 1 base, with 11 bases lying between them. As DNA, the CDR3 is TGTGCCAGCTGGTTCGAGAGGAACACTGAAGCTTTCTTT. This sequence encodes CASWFERNTEAFF.

The CDR3 nucleotides are TGTGCCAGCAGCTTATCAGTGGGAAACACCATATATTTT. This sequence encodes CASSLSVGNTIYF. This chain uses TRBV7-8 with TRBJ1-3, with D hard to call. The germline V and J ends were trimmed by 2 bases and 4 bases, with 6 bases remaining between them. The CDR3 has 13 amino acids. The germline CDR1 and CDR2 sequences are SGHVS and FQNEAQ.

J is TRBJ1-6 and V is TRBV3-1 (or the pseudogene TRBV3-2); 9 bases match TRBD1. Germline V gives CDR1 LGHDT, CDR2 YNNKEL (reference sequence). The CDR3 loop spans 14 amino acids. V lost 6 bases to trimming and J lost 9 bases; unmatched junction nucleotides: 6. In DNA form, the CDR3 reads TGTGCCAGCAGGGGACAGGGAGTGGGTTCACCCCTCCACTTT. Amino acids: CASRGQGVGSPLHF.

The chain has TRBV15 and TRBJ2-1, with D possibly being TRBD2 (5 bases). Trimming took off 0 bases at V and 9 bases at J, with 9 bases between the two ends. The CDR3 is 13 amino acids. Germline V gene lookup returns CDR1 LNHNV and CDR2 YYDKDF (reference sequence). The DNA of the CDR3 is TGTGCCACCAGCAGAGATGATGAGGGTGAGCAGTTCTTC. Protein sequence: CATSRDDEGEQFF.

This clone was observed many times. V usage is TRBV6-4 and J usage is TRBJ2-3; D is possibly TRBD2 (6 bases). The germline V gene has CDR1 MRHNA and CDR2 SNTAGT. Deletions cut 5 bases from V and 0 bases from J, with 6 bases between. The CDR3 is 13 residues long. The CDR3: CASSSGSTDTQYF. The CDR3 DNA reads as TGTGCCAGCAGTAGCGGGAGCACAGATACGCAGTATTTT.

The V and J genes are TRBV6-1 and TRBJ1-6; 8 nucleotides match TRBD1. V shed 2 bases, J shed 7 bases, and the junction held 10 bases outside the gene matches. The germline V gene has CDR1 MNHNS and CDR2 SASEGT. The CDR3 totals 17 residues. The CDR3 nucleotides are TGTGCCAGCAGTGAAAGAGGACAGGGAGTCCCCAATTCACCCCTCCACTTT. Residues: CASSERGQGVPNSPLHF.

This chain joins TRBV5-1 and TRBJ2-3; D is unclear. The CDR3 is 17 residues long. Between the trimmed V and J ends, which lost 2 bases and 0 bases, there was a span of 16 bases. Germline lookup yields CDR1 SGHRS and CDR2 YFSETQ. The CDR3 bases are TGCGCCAGCAGCTTTCTATTGTCGCATCCTAGCACAGATACGCAGTATTTT. Protein sequence: CASSFLLSHPSTDTQYF.

V and J are TRBV11-3 and TRBJ1-1; D not certain. Germline V gene data show CDR1 as SGHNT and CDR2 as YENEEA. The CDR3 spans 16 residues. Trimming shortened V by 0 bases and J by 2 bases, and 13 bases separated the two germline ends. The CDR3 reads CASSLDEGKTNTEAFF. CDR3 bases: TGTGCCAGCAGCTTAGATGAGGGTAAAACAAACACTGAAGCTTTCTTT.

This rearrangement joins TRBV6-4 to TRBJ1-6, with 7 bases matching TRBD1. Germline-derived CDR1 and CDR2 are MRHNA and SNTAGT. The V gene end was trimmed by 6 bases and the J gene end by 10 bases; junction bases not matched to a gene: 15. This CDR3 has 16 residues. The CDR3 loop reads CASRAQGDSRYSPLHF. CDR3 coding DNA: TGTGCCAGCAGAGCCCAAGGGGACAGCAGGTACTCACCCCTCCACTTT.

This chain uses TRBV7-9 with TRBJ2-1, with a possible D match to TRBD1 (5 bases). The CDR3 is 13 amino acids. Trimming took off 2 bases at V and 6 bases at J, with 8 bases between the two ends. Germline-derived CDR1 and CDR2 are SEHNR and FQNEAQ (reference sequence). CDR3 coding DNA: TGTGCCAGCAGCTTACAGGGTATCAATGAGCAGTTCTTC. Encoded protein: CASSLQGINEQFF. Drawing the rest from reference TRBV7-9 and TRBJ2-1, the complete variable domain is DTGVSQNPRHKITKRGQNVTFRCDPISEHNRLYWYRQTLGQGPEFLTYFQNEAQLEKSRLLSDRFSAERPKGSFSTLEIQRTEQGDSAMYLCASSLQGINEQFFGPGTRLTVL.

The V gene is TRBV23-1, the J gene TRBJ1-4; no clear D. TRBV23-1 is known as an ORF, though its function is uncertain. V lost 11 bases, J lost 7 bases, and 20 bases lay in between. This CDR3 region has 14 residues. The DNA for the CDR3 is TGCGCCCCCAGCATTTCAACTATAGGTGAAAAACTGTTTTTT. Translating it yields CAPSISTIGEKLFF.

J is TRBJ1-5 and V is TRBV6-4; 9 bases fit TRBD1. V was pared by 3 bases and J by 7 bases, with 1 base of the junction left unmatched. The CDR3 sequence is 13 residues long. CDR1 MRHNA and CDR2 SNTAGT come from the germline V gene. The DNA of the CDR3 is TGTGCCAGCAGTGAGGACAGGGGCCAGCCCCAGCATTTT. Protein sequence: CASSEDRGQPQHF.

The rearrangement uses TRBV7-2 and TRBJ2-7, with 9 bases aligning to TRBD1. This CDR3 has 14 amino acids. Germline loops: CDR1 SGHTA, CDR2 FQGNSA. Trimming at V came to 1 base and at J to 4 bases, leaving 2 bases not matched to a gene. Here the CDR3 DNA reads TGTGCCAGCAGCTTAGTTGGACAGGGGTACGAGCAGTACTTC. This gives the protein CASSLVGQGYEQYF.

The chain carries TRBV18 and TRBJ2-1; 10 bases are a match to TRBD2. CDR3 size: 17 residues. The V gene end was trimmed by 6 bases and the J gene end by 0 bases; junction bases not matched to a gene: 8. Germline V gene sequence: CDR1 KGHSH, CDR2 LQKENI. The CDR3 reads CASSGRTSGDSYNEQFF. The DNA of the CDR3 is TGTGCCAGCTCGGGGCGGACTAGCGGAGACTCCTACAATGAGCAGTTCTTC.

J is TRBJ2-1 and V is TRBV28; no clear D. Trimming removed 3 bases from V and 2 bases from J, with 8 bases in between. The CDR3 has 14 amino acids. Germline CDR1 reads MDHEN; CDR2 reads SYDVKM. The CDR3 region is CASSLTLAYNEQFF. The CDR3 DNA is TGTGCCAGCAGTTTGACTCTCGCCTACAATGAGCAGTTCTTC.

J is TRBJ2-3 and V is TRBV29-1; 7 bases map to TRBD2. Germline V gene data show CDR1 as SQVTM and CDR2 as ANQGSEA. V was pared by 4 bases and J by 8 bases, with 12 bases of the junction left unmatched. This CDR3 has 14 amino acids. In DNA, the CDR3 is TGCAGCGTTGTCGGGGGGATTGACGGGGTTACGCAGTATTTT. This codes for CSVVGGIDGVTQYF.

The rearrangement links TRBV5-4 to TRBJ2-7; no firm D call. CDR1 and CDR2 (germline): SGHNT, YYREEE (reference sequence). The germline V and J ends were trimmed by 4 bases and 0 bases, with 5 bases remaining between them. This CDR3 has 12 residues. The CDR3 spells CASSRYSYEQYF. The CDR3, as DNA: TGTGCCAGCAGCCGTTACTCCTACGAGCAGTACTTC.

This chain joins TRBV4-2 and TRBJ2-7, with TRBD2 matching 12 bases. After removal of 5 bases from V and 3 bases from J, the junction contained 5 bases not matched to a gene. The CDR3 covers 15 residues. Germline loops: CDR1 LGHNA, CDR2 YNFKEQ. In DNA, the CDR3 is TGTGCCAGCAGCTTACGGACTAGCGGGGACTACGAGCAGTACTTC. Protein: CASSLRTSGDYEQYF.

CDR3 bases: TGTGCCAGCAGATCCCCCCCCGGAGGGAAAAACACCGGGGAGCTGTTTTTT. Its protein product is CASRSPPGGKNTGELFF. The chain carries TRBV7-9 and TRBJ2-2; a weak D match, TRBD2 (6 bases). The CDR3 is 17 residues long. The V and J ends lost 6 bases and 2 bases respectively, with 19 bases between them. Germline lookup yields CDR1 SEHNR and CDR2 FQNEAQ (reference sequence).

The chain is built from TRBV6-5 and TRBJ2-7; possible D gene TRBD1, 6 bases. In germline, CDR1 is MNHEY, CDR2 SVGAGI. The CDR3 is 13 residues long. Trimming removed 2 bases from V and 4 bases from J, with 9 bases in between. The CDR3 coding sequence is TGTGCCAGCAGTTACCTTACAGGGTACGAGCAGTACGTC. Protein product: CASSYLTGYEQYV.

The chain has TRBV19 and TRBJ2-7; TRBD2 matches at 9 bases. Trimming removed 6 bases from V and 2 bases from J; junction bases left unmatched: 8. Germline V gene sequence: CDR1 LNHDA, CDR2 SQIVND (reference sequence). This CDR3 spans 15 amino acids. The CDR3: CASSQLAGFTYEQYF. For the CDR3, the DNA is TGTGCCAGTAGCCAACTAGCGGGTTTTACCTACGAGCAGTACTTC.

The genes are TRBV6-5 and TRBJ2-1; tentative D call: TRBD1 (6 bases). V gave up 6 bases and J gave up 5 bases, with 11 bases separating them. The CDR3 is made up of 13 amino acids. The germline CDR1 and CDR2 sequences are MNHEY and SVGAGI. The CDR3 here is CASRRTENNEQFF. The CDR3 nucleotides are TGTGCCAGCAGAAGGACAGAGAACAATGAGCAGTTCTTC.

This chain joins TRBV3-1 (or the pseudogene TRBV3-2) and TRBJ1-5; D gene ambiguous. The V and J ends lost 0 bases and 7 bases respectively, with 7 bases between them. The CDR3 is 13 residues long. Germline CDR1 is LGHDT and CDR2 is YNNKEL (reference sequence). CDR3 sequence (DNA): TGTGCCAGCAGCCAAGATCTCGGGCAGCCCCAGCATTTT. This sequence encodes CASSQDLGQPQHF.

The J gene is TRBJ2-1, the V gene TRBV7-3, with 9 bases matching TRBD1. Germline trimming cut 2 bases from V and 4 bases from J; bases unmatched to any gene: 6. Germline CDR1 SGHTA, CDR2 FQGTGA. CDR3 length: 16 residues. The CDR3 reads CASSLSAGQGYNEQFF. The CDR3 nucleotides are TGTGCCAGCAGCTTATCCGCCGGACAGGGGTACAATGAGCAGTTCTTC.

J is TRBJ2-3 and V is TRBV7-2; D gene uncertain. Germline assignment: CDR1 SGHTA and CDR2 FQGNSA. The CDR3 spans 15 residues. V was pared by 3 bases and J by 2 bases, with 12 bases between. The CDR3 DNA reads TGTGCCAGCAGCTTGAGCTCCCACCACACAGATACGCAGTATTTT. Translating it yields CASSLSSHHTDTQYF.

The CDR3 DNA sequence: TGTGCCACCAGTGGGGGAGGGACTCGAGGGACCTACACCGGGGAGCTGTTTTTT. It codes for CATSGGGTRGTYTGELFF. V and J are TRBV24-1 and TRBJ2-2; TRBD2 agrees at 7 bases. Trimming took 5 bases from V and 3 from J; bases not matched to a gene: 14. The CDR3 has 18 residues. Germline V CDR1 and CDR2: KGHDR, SFDVKD.

The rearrangement links TRBV6-5 to TRBJ2-7; D is unresolved. With 2 bases removed from V and 2 bases from J, the gap between germline ends came to 4 bases. The CDR3 covers 12 residues. CDR1 is MNHEY, CDR2 SVGAGI, per germline. The CDR3 coding sequence is TGTGCCAGCAGTTACGGCCCCTACGAGCAGTACTTC. This encodes CASSYGPYEQYF.

In regard to this clone: The sample has other DNA sequences that encode this CDR3 too. V is TRBV5-4 and J is TRBJ2-3, with D perhaps matching TRBD2 (6 bases). Trimming took off 0 bases at V and 1 base at J, with 6 bases between the two ends. This CDR3 comprises 14 residues. The V gene's germline CDR1 is SGHNT and CDR2 YYREEE (reference sequence). The CDR3 reads CASSLAGGTDTQYF. CDR3 coding DNA: TGTGCCAGCAGCTTGGCGGGGGGCACAGATACGCAGTATTTT.

The CDR3 nucleotides are TGTGCCAGCAGTGACAGGGATGAAAAACTGTTTTTT. This sequence encodes CASSDRDEKLFF. The V and J genes are TRBV6-1 and TRBJ1-4, with D perhaps TRBD1 (5 bases). This CDR3 comprises 12 residues. The V and J ends lost 3 bases and 6 bases respectively, with 5 bases between them. Looked up from germline, CDR1 is MNHNS and CDR2 is SASEGT.

This chain uses TRBV5-3 with TRBJ2-7, with TRBD1 identical over 8 bases. TRBV5-3 falls under the ORF class, with uncertain function. V trimming: 10 bases; J trimming: 5 bases; junction bases outside the gene matches: 2. The CDR3 loop spans 10 amino acids. Written as DNA, the CDR3 is TGTGCCGGACAGGGCCACGAGCAGTACTTC. Translated, it gives CAGQGHEQYF.